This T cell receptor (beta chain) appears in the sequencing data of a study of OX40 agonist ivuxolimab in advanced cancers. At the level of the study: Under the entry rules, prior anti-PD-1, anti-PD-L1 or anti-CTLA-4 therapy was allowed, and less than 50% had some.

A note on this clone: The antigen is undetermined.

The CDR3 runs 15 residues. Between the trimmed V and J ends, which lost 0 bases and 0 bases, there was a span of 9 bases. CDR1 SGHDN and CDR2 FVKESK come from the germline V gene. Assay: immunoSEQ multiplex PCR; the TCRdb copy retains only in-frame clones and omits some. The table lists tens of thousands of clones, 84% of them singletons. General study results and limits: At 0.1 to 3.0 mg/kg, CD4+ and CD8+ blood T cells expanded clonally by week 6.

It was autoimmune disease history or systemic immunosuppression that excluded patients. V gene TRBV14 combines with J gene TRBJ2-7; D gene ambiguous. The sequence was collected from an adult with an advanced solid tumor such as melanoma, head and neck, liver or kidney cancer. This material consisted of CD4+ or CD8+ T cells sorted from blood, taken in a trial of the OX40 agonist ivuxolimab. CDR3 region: CASSQELQSSYEQYF. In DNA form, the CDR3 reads TGTGCCAGCAGCCAAGAACTACAGAGCTCCTACGAGCAGTACTTC.